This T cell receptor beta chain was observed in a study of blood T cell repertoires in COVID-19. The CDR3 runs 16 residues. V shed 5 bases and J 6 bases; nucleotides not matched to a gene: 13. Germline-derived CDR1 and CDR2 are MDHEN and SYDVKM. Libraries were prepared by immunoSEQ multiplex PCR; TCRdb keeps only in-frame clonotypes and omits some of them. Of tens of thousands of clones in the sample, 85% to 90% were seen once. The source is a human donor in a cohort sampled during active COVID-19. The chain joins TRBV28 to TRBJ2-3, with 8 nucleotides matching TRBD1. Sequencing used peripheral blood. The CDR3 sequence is CASSLPGRTGLDTQYF. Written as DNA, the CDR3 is TGTGCCAGCAGTCTCCCCGGGCGGACAGGGTTGGATACGCAGTATTTT. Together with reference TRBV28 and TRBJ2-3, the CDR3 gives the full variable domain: DVKVTQSSRYLVKRTGEKVFLECVQDMDHENMFWYRQDPGLGLRLIYFSYDVKMKEKGDIPEGYSVSREKKERFSLILESASTNQTSMYLCASSLPGRTGLDTQYFGPGTRLTVL.